The 17 T cell receptor beta chains in this list originate from one sample, sequenced in a study of early T cells in non-severe SARS-CoV-2 infection. MiXCR, run by TCRdb on the 5' RACE reads, gives a single entry per CDR3 protein. The sample lists 80,000 or so distinct CDR3 sequences; roughly 13% were seen once. The sample consisted of whole blood. These receptors came from an adult who was a healthcare worker with PCR-confirmed SARS-CoV-2 infection or an uninfected control (not recorded which).

This clonotype was observed a handful of times. This chain connects TRBV30 to TRBJ1-2; 8 nucleotides agree with TRBD1. The germline CDR1 and CDR2 sequences are GTSNPN and SVGIG (reference sequence). This CDR3 region has 15 residues. V trimming: 3 bases; J trimming: 4 bases; junction bases outside the gene matches: 10. The CDR3 spells CAWRAGGGSLYGYTF. The CDR3 DNA follows: TGTGCCTGGAGAGCAGGGGGCGGCTCCCTCTATGGCTACACCTTC.

The table lists this clonotype with many counts. This chain joins TRBV19 and TRBJ2-4, with TRBD1 as a possible D gene (6 bases). The CDR3 extends over 15 amino acids. Germline assignment: CDR1 LNHDA and CDR2 SQIVND (reference sequence). The germline V and J ends were trimmed by 9 bases and 0 bases, with 15 bases remaining between them. In DNA, the CDR3 is TGTGCCAGCGCCAGGGGAAGGATAGCCAAAAACATTCAGTACTTC. Translated: CASARGRIAKNIQYF. Supplemented by reference TRBV19 and TRBJ2-4, the full variable domain reads DGGITQSPKYLFRKEGQNVTLSCEQNLNHDAMYWYRQDPGQGLRLIYYSQIVNDFQKGDIAEGYSVSREKKESFPLTVTSAQKNPTAFYLCASARGRIAKNIQYFGAGTRLSVL.

The table lists this clonotype with many counts. The rearrangement uses TRBV7-6 and TRBJ2-3, with TRBD1 identical over 7 bases. CDR1 is SGHVS, CDR2 FNYEAQ, per germline. There are 16 residues in the CDR3. V gave up 5 bases and J gave up 2 bases; unmatched junction bases: 10. The CDR3 region is CASSQNPQGNTDTQYF. The CDR3 DNA follows: TGTGCCAGCAGCCAAAATCCACAGGGGAACACAGATACGCAGTATTTT.

The table lists this clonotype with a few counts. The rearrangement uses TRBV20-1 and TRBJ2-3; 9 bases line up with TRBD2. The CDR3 runs to 13 residues. The J segment lost 5 bases and the V segment lost 5 bases, leaving 5 bases of the junction unmatched. The germline V gene encodes CDR1 DFQATT and CDR2 SNEGSKA (reference sequence). This chain's CDR3 is CSAGTSPKDTQYF. For the CDR3, the DNA is TGCAGTGCTGGGACTAGCCCCAAAGATACGCAGTATTTT.

The genes are TRBV9 and TRBJ2-1; 7 bases fit TRBD2. Germline CDR1 and CDR2: SGDLS and YYNGEE. This CDR3 comprises 14 residues. The V segment lost 5 bases and the J segment 12 bases; nucleotides outside the gene matches: 14. The CDR3 coding sequence is TGTGCCAGCAGTCCGAGCCGGGAGGAGCTTCGGCAGTTCTTC. It yields the protein CASSPSREELRQFF.

This clonotype was picked up many times. The J gene is TRBJ1-1, the V gene TRBV20-1; maybe TRBD1 (5 bases). V lost 6 bases and J lost 3, with 14 bases in between. The CDR3 consists of 13 residues. Germline CDR1 reads DFQATT; CDR2 reads SNEGSKA (reference sequence). As DNA, the CDR3 is TGCAGTGCCCCCGCGGGACCGTACACTGAAGCTTTCTTT. Translation: CSAPAGPYTEAFF.

The chain employs TRBV20-1 and TRBJ1-1, with a tentative D call TRBD1 (5 bases). The CDR3 is 11 residues long. V shed 4 bases and J shed 6 bases, with 9 bases lying between them. From germline, CDR1 is DFQATT and CDR2 SNEGSKA (reference sequence). This chain's CDR3 is CSAIGAAEAFF. The DNA for the CDR3 is TGCAGTGCTATAGGGGCAGCTGAAGCTTTCTTT.

This clonotype has at least ten counts. V is TRBV20-1 and J is TRBJ1-2; D remains ambiguous. CDR1 and CDR2 from the germline V gene are DFQATT and SNEGSKA (reference sequence). Trimming took off 3 bases at V and 0 bases at J, with 8 bases between the two ends. The CDR3 is 13 residues long. CDR3 protein: CSARGDSNYGYTF. CDR3 bases: TGCAGTGCTAGGGGAGACTCTAACTATGGCTACACCTTC.

In its sample, this clonotype was seen a few times. The chain joins TRBV5-5 to TRBJ1-5, with 8 bases that match TRBD1. J gave up 5 bases and V 1 base, and 5 bases lay outside the gene matches. In germline, CDR1 is SGHKS, CDR2 YYEKEE (reference sequence). The CDR3 loop spans 15 amino acids. CDR3 sequence: CASSLIPGGDQPQHF. Written as DNA, the CDR3 is TGTGCCAGCAGCTTGATCCCAGGGGGCGATCAGCCCCAGCATTTT.

This clonotype was found a few times. The rearrangement joins TRBV5-1 to TRBJ2-5; TRBD2 agrees at 9 bases. This CDR3 has 18 residues. CDR1 and CDR2 (germline): SGHRS, YFSETQ. With V trimmed by 4 bases and J by 6 bases, 19 bases remained unmatched. The CDR3 nucleotides read TGCGCCAGCAGCCTTTCGGGTAGCGGGAGTATTGGATCGAAGACCCAGTACTTC. Translation: CASSLSGSGSIGSKTQYF.

The chain is built from TRBV7-9 and TRBJ2-1; no definite D call. CDR3 length equals 12 residues. Germline-derived CDR1 and CDR2 are SEHNR and FQNEAQ (reference sequence). Trimming removed 2 bases at V and 7 bases at J, with 6 bases between. The CDR3 protein is CASSLYENEQFF. CDR3 in DNA: TGTGCCAGCAGCTTATACGAGAATGAGCAGTTCTTC.

V is TRBV6-5 and J is TRBJ1-2; weak D call: TRBD1 (5 bases). Trimming removed 4 bases from V and 2 bases from J, with 11 bases in between. This CDR3 region has 14 residues. Germline V gene data show CDR1 as MNHEY and CDR2 as SVGAGI. Here the CDR3 reads CASSSRGVNYGYTF. In DNA form, the CDR3 reads TGTGCCAGCAGTTCGAGGGGAGTGAACTATGGCTACACCTTC.

This clonotype was detected ten times or more. The J gene is TRBJ2-3, the V gene TRBV28, with TRBD2 as a possible D gene (6 bases). CDR3 length: 15 amino acids. Germline CDR1 and CDR2: MDHEN and SYDVKM. The V end lost 3 bases, the J end lost 3 bases, and 13 bases lay between the germline ends. The CDR3, as DNA: TGTGCCAGCAGTTTCCGGGGGATGGGGACAGATACGCAGTATTTT. Protein sequence: CASSFRGMGTDTQYF.

J is TRBJ2-1 and V is TRBV7-2; tentatively, D is TRBD1 (6 bases). There are 15 residues in the CDR3. V was trimmed by 1 base and J by 0 bases, leaving 7 bases between them. Germline CDR1 SGHTA, CDR2 FQGNSA. The CDR3 reads CASSLGGGSYNEQFF. The CDR3 DNA reads TGTGCCAGCAGCTTAGGAGGGGGCTCCTACAATGAGCAGTTCTTC.

The chain links TRBV29-1 to TRBJ1-1; 8 bases map to TRBD1. The CDR3 contains 13 residues. The germline V gene has CDR1 SQVTM and CDR2 ANQGSEA. V dropped 6 bases and J dropped 4; count of bases not matched to a gene: 7. The CDR3: CSVRTGKGTEAFF. As DNA, the CDR3 is TGCAGCGTAAGGACAGGGAAGGGCACTGAAGCTTTCTTT. Complete variable domain (other parts from reference TRBV29-1 and TRBJ1-1): SAVISQKPSRDICQRGTSLTIQCQVDSQVTMMFWYRQQPGQSLTLIATANQGSEATYESGFVIDKFPISRPNLTFSTLTVSNMSPEDSSIYLCSVRTGKGTEAFFGQGTRLTVV.

The chain combines TRBV19 with TRBJ2-7; D is perhaps TRBD2 (6 bases). The CDR3 is 13 residues long. Germline-derived CDR1 and CDR2 are LNHDA and SQIVND (reference sequence). With 7 bases removed from V and 5 bases from J, the gap between germline ends came to 15 bases. The chain's CDR3 is CASKLSGGHEQYF. CDR3 nucleotide sequence: TGTGCCAGTAAACTTAGCGGCGGCCACGAGCAGTACTTC.

This clonotype was detected only a few times. The chain combines TRBV12-5 with TRBJ2-7; TRBD1 matches at 7 bases. CDR1 is LGHNT and CDR2 is FRNRAP in the germline V gene. This CDR3 region has 14 residues. Germline trimming cut 1 base from V and 0 bases from J; bases unmatched to any gene: 0. The CDR3 DNA follows: TGTGCTAGTGGTTTGGGGGACAGCTCCTACGAGCAGTACTTC. It encodes CASGLGDSSYEQYF. Complete variable domain (other parts from reference TRBV12-5 and TRBJ2-7): DARVTQTPRHKVTEMGQEVTMRCQPILGHNTVFWYRQTMMQGLELLAYFRNRAPLDDSGMPKDRFSAEMPDATLATLKIQPSEPRDSAVYFCASGLGDSSYEQYFGPGTRLTVT.